Below, 21 T cell receptor beta chains from the same sample are listed, as sequenced in a study of cytomegalovirus exposure and HLA in healthy donors. It was with 60 Vbeta and 13 Jbeta primers that the PCR ran. Sequencing used immunoSEQ multiplex PCR; TCRdb keeps in-frame clones, though not all of them. The sample carries approximately 170,000 clones, approximately 81% recorded once. Sample: PBMCs. Receptors originate from a male donor in good health and CMV-seronegative.

This clone was picked up one time. The chain recombines TRBV19 with TRBJ2-7; D is possibly TRBD2 (6 bases). V lost 1 base and J 0 bases, leaving 10 bases between the germline ends. The CDR3 runs 15 residues. Germline-derived CDR1 and CDR2 are LNHDA and SQIVND (reference sequence). CDR3 DNA: TGTGCCAGTAGTATAGGGGGGGTTTACTCCTACGAGCAGTACTTC. It encodes CASSIGGVYSYEQYF.

The genes are TRBV5-6 and TRBJ2-5; TRBD2 might be the D (7 bases). This CDR3 has 17 amino acids. Germline loops: CDR1 SGHDT, CDR2 YYEEEE. Trimming cost V 1 base and J 3 bases, with 19 bases left between them. The CDR3: CASSLQRVLGGEETQYF. The CDR3 nucleotides are TGTGCCAGCAGCTTGCAGAGAGTACTAGGGGGGGAAGAGACCCAGTACTTC.

The gene calls are TRBV6-5 and TRBJ2-5; possible D gene TRBD2, 5 bases. This CDR3 region has 14 residues. CDR1 and CDR2 from the germline V gene are MNHEY and SVGAGI. V lost 0 bases and J 3 bases, leaving 8 bases between the germline ends. The CDR3 spells CASSYSRREETQYF. The CDR3 DNA reads TGTGCCAGCAGTTACTCGCGGCGGGAAGAGACCCAGTACTTC.

For the CDR3, the DNA is TGTGCCAGTAGTATACCCCCGGGACTAAGTAGCACAGATACGCAGTATTTT. Its translation is CASSIPPGLSSTDTQYF. V is TRBV19 and J is TRBJ2-3; 7 bases map to TRBD2. Germline CDR1 is LNHDA and CDR2 is SQIVND (reference sequence). With V trimmed by 2 bases and J by 0 bases, 8 bases remained unmatched. The CDR3 sequence is 17 residues long. Complete variable domain (other parts from reference TRBV19 and TRBJ2-3): DGGITQSPKYLFRKEGQNVTLSCEQNLNHDAMYWYRQDPGQGLRLIYYSQIVNDFQKGDIAEGYSVSREKKESFPLTVTSAQKNPTAFYLCASSIPPGLSSTDTQYFGPGTRLTVL.

V gene TRBV15 combines with J gene TRBJ1-2; perhaps TRBD1 as D (5 bases). This CDR3 is 14 amino acids long. The ends were cut back, 0 bases at V and 7 bases at J, with 12 bases in the middle. CDR1 and CDR2 (germline): LNHNV, YYDKDF (reference sequence). CDR3 bases: TGTGCCACCAGCAGAGAGATCGGGACTGCTGGCTACACCTTC. Its translation: CATSREIGTAGYTF.

The V gene is TRBV19, the J gene TRBJ2-5; the D is unclear. The CDR3 extends over 11 amino acids. Trimming took off 4 bases at V and 5 bases at J, with 5 bases between the two ends. Per the germline V gene, CDR1 is LNHDA and CDR2 is SQIVND (reference sequence). The CDR3 DNA is TGTGCCAGTAGTAAATCGGAGACCCAGTACTTC. Translating it yields CASSKSETQYF.

This clone has only a few counts. The rearrangement joins TRBV29-1 to TRBJ2-5; possibly TRBD2 for D (5 bases). This CDR3 has 11 residues. The germline gives CDR1 SQVTM, CDR2 ANQGSEA. V lost 6 bases and J lost 8, with 13 bases in between. CDR3 DNA sequence: TGCAGCGTCGCCTATTCGGGAACCCAGTACTTC. Amino acids: CSVAYSGTQYF.

This chain connects TRBV27 to TRBJ2-5; the match to TRBD1 covers 10 bases. This CDR3 comprises 13 residues. V lost 6 bases to trimming and J lost 4 bases; unmatched junction nucleotides: 2. The germline gives CDR1 MNHEY, CDR2 SMNVEV (reference sequence). DNA of the CDR3: TGTGCCAGCAGGACAGGGGGCCCAGAGACCCAGTACTTC. The encoded protein is CASRTGGPETQYF.

The rearrangement joins TRBV5-8 to TRBJ2-7; D is possibly TRBD2 (6 bases). The germline CDR1 and CDR2 sequences are SGHTS and YDEGEE. CDR3 size: 13 residues. Trimming removed 2 bases from V and 6 bases from J, with 12 bases in between. The CDR3, as DNA: TGTGCCAGCAGCTTCGGAGGGGCAGGCGAGCAGTACTTC. Its protein product is CASSFGGAGEQYF.

The chain carries TRBV7-9 and TRBJ2-2; 12 nucleotides agree with TRBD2. The CDR3 consists of 18 residues. V gave up 2 bases and J gave up 4 bases; unmatched junction bases: 8. CDR1 SEHNR and CDR2 FQNEAQ come from the germline V gene (reference sequence). DNA of the CDR3: TGTGCCAGCAGCTTACCGCCAAGACTAGCGGGAGTCACCGGGGAGCTGTTTTTT. This encodes CASSLPPRLAGVTGELFF.

The rearrangement uses TRBV27 and TRBJ2-2; the D is unclear. V lost 9 bases and J lost 6, with 17 bases in between. The CDR3 has 14 residues. Germline CDR1 MNHEY, CDR2 SMNVEV (reference sequence). Written as DNA, the CDR3 is TGTGCCAGTCCTGACTCGGAGATGGCCGGGGAGCTGTTTTTT. This encodes CASPDSEMAGELFF.

This clone was detected once. V is TRBV28 and J is TRBJ2-7; a weak D match, TRBD2 (6 bases). Germline CDR1 and CDR2: MDHEN and SYDVKM. Trimming left V 7 bases short and J 2 bases short, with 15 bases between. CDR3 length equals 14 residues. The CDR3 DNA sequence: TGTGCCAGCACTGCGGGACCCCAGACCTACGAGCAGTACTTC. Its protein is CASTAGPQTYEQYF.

The chain recombines TRBV28 with TRBJ2-3; 7 nucleotides align to TRBD2. The CDR3 is 15 residues long. The germline gives CDR1 MDHEN, CDR2 SYDVKM. V lost 6 bases and J lost 4; bases outside the gene matches: 10. The CDR3 is CASSPGTISPDTQYF. CDR3 nucleotide sequence: TGTGCCAGCAGCCCCGGGACTATCTCCCCAGATACGCAGTATTTT.

This chain uses TRBV11-3 with TRBJ2-2, with TRBD2 identical over 12 bases. The CDR3 is 17 amino acids. The V segment lost 4 bases and the J segment 1 base; nucleotides outside the gene matches: 4. CDR1 and CDR2 from the germline V gene are SGHNT and YENEEA. The CDR3: CASSSRTSGKNTGELFF. The CDR3 DNA sequence: TGTGCCAGCAGCTCTAGGACTAGCGGGAAGAACACCGGGGAGCTGTTTTTT.

The chain uses TRBV5-7 and TRBJ2-3; maybe TRBD2 (5 bases). TRBV5-7 is assigned to the ORF class and has an uncertain function. V gave up 4 bases and J gave up 1 base, with 19 bases separating them. There are 17 residues in the CDR3. CDR3 DNA: TGTGCCAGCAGCCTAAAAAATCTAGCACCGCGCACAGATACGCAGTATTTT. Amino acid sequence: CASSLKNLAPRTDTQYF.

The genes are TRBV10-3 and TRBJ2-7, with 10 bases identical to TRBD2. V lost 2 bases, J lost 3 bases, and 4 bases stayed unmatched. This CDR3 has 15 residues. The germline V gene has CDR1 ENHRY and CDR2 SYGVKD. The DNA for the CDR3 is TGTGCCATCAGTGAGGGGGCTAGCGGGAGCTACGAGCAGTACTTC. This translates into CAISEGASGSYEQYF.

This chain joins TRBV6-6 and TRBJ2-7, with 7 bases aligning to TRBD1. The CDR3 totals 14 residues. V trimming: 6 bases; J trimming: 1 base; junction bases outside the gene matches: 6. The germline CDR1 and CDR2 sequences are MNHNY and SVGAGI (reference sequence). The CDR3 bases are TGTGCCAGCAGCCGCTCGACAGGGTCCTACGAGCAGTACTTC. Amino acid sequence: CASSRSTGSYEQYF.

This chain links TRBV7-9 with TRBJ2-2; D is undetermined. Trimming left V 2 bases short and J 0 bases short, with 10 bases between. CDR3 length equals 16 residues. Germline V lookup: CDR1 SEHNR, CDR2 FQNEAQ (reference sequence). As DNA, the CDR3 is TGTGCCAGCAGCTTACCCGACACTGCGAACACCGGGGAGCTGTTTTTT. Protein: CASSLPDTANTGELFF.

DNA of the CDR3: TGTGCCAGCACCGTTCCCCGACTAGCGCCTGAGTACAATGAGCAGTTCTTC. Amino acid sequence: CASTVPRLAPEYNEQFF. V and J are TRBV6-4 and TRBJ2-1, with TRBD2 matching 8 bases. Losses at the gene ends were 7 bases for V and 4 bases for J; bases not matched to a gene: 15. The CDR3 loop spans 17 amino acids. Germline loops: CDR1 MRHNA, CDR2 SNTAGT.

V usage is TRBV7-9 and J usage is TRBJ2-3, with 7 bases identical to TRBD1. This CDR3 has 13 amino acids. CDR1 and CDR2 from the germline V gene are SEHNR and FQNEAQ (reference sequence). After removal of 5 bases from V and 3 bases from J, the junction contained 2 bases not matched to a gene. DNA for the CDR3: TGTGCCAGCAGCGGGACAGAGACAGATACGCAGTATTTT. This translates into CASSGTETDTQYF.

The rearrangement joins TRBV7-6 to TRBJ2-7; D is ambiguous. CDR1 SGHVS and CDR2 FNYEAQ come from the germline V gene. The CDR3 length is 14 residues. Trimming took off 0 bases at V and 3 bases at J, with 9 bases between the two ends. The CDR3 nucleotides are TGTGCCAGCAGCTTAGCTGGCCCAGACTACGAGCAGTACTTC. Amino acids: CASSLAGPDYEQYF.